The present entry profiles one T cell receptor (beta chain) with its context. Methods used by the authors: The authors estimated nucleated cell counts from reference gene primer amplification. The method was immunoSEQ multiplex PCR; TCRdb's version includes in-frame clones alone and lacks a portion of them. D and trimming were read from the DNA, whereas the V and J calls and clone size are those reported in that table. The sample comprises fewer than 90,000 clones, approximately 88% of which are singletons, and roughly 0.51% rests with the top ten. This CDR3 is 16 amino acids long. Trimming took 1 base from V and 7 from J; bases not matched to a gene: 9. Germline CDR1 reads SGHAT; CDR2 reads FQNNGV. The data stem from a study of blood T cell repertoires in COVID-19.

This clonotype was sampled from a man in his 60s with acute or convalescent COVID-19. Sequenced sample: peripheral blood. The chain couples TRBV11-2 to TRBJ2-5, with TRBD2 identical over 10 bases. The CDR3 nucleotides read TGTGCCAGCAGCTTAGTGGGAGCGGGGGGGCCAGGGACCCAGTACTTC. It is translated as CASSLVGAGGPGTQYF.